This TCR beta chain stems from a study of STAT3 mutations in large granular lymphocyte leukemia. Regarding the study as a whole: Every T-cell large granular lymphocyte leukemia patient had at least one immunodominant TCR beta clonotype.

TCRdb's copy holds only in-frame clones and misses some; the assay was immunoSEQ multiplex PCR. The table shows tens of thousands of clones, with approximately 83% occurring only once. This clone was counted a single time. As yet, its antigen is unknown. In germline, CDR1 is LNHDA, CDR2 SQIVND (reference sequence). This CDR3 contains 15 residues. Trimming took 6 bases from V and 2 from J, leaving 13 bases between them. This TCR came from a man in his 60s with T-cell large granular lymphocyte leukemia. Some clones in this sample may be carry-over from other donors' samples. The genes are TRBV19 and TRBJ1-4; no clear D gene. The sample consisted of peripheral blood mononuclear cells. The CDR3 reads CASRGRVSTNEKLFF. For the CDR3, the DNA is TGTGCCAGTAGGGGTAGGGTCTCTACTAATGAAAAACTGTTTTTT.